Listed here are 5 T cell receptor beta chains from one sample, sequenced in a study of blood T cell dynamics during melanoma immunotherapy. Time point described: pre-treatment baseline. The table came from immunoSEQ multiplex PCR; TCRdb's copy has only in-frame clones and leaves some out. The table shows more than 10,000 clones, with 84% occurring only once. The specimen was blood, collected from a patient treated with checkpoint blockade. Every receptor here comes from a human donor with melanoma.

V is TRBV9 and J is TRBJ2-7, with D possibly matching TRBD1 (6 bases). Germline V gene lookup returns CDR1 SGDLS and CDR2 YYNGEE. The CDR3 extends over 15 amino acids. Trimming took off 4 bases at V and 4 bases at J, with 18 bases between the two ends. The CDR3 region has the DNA TGTGCCAGCAGCCCCGAACAGGGCAGGAGGTACGAGCAGTACTTC. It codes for CASSPEQGRRYEQYF.

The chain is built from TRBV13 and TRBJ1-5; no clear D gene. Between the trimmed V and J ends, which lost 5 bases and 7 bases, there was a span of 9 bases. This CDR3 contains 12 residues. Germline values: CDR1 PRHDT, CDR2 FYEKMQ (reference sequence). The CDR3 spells CASSRLGQPQHF. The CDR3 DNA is TGTGCCAGCAGCCGCTTGGGGCAGCCCCAGCATTTT.

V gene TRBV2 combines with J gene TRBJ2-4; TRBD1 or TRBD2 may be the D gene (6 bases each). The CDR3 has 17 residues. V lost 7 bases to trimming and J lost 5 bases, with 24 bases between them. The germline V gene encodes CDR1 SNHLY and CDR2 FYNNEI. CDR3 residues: CASTNSHRWGAENIQYF. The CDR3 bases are TGTGCCAGCACTAATTCCCACCGGTGGGGGGCTGAAAACATTCAGTACTTC.

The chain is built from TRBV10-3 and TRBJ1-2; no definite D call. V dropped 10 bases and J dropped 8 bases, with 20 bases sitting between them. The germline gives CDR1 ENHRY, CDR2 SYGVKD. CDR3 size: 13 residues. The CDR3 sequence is CATLATEGEGYTF. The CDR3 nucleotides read TGTGCCACCTTAGCTACAGAGGGAGAGGGCTACACCTTC.

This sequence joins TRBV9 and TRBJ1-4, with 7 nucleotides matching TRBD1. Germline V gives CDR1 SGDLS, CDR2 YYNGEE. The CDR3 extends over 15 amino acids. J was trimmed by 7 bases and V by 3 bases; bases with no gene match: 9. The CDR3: CASSARDSGGEKLFF. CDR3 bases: TGTGCCAGCAGCGCAAGGGACAGCGGGGGTGAAAAACTGTTTTTT.